This record looks at one T cell receptor (beta chain) sequence and its context. This entry belongs to a study of OX40 agonist ivuxolimab in advanced cancers. Trimming removed 7 bases at V and 1 base at J, with 14 bases between. CDR1 and CDR2 from the germline V gene are MDHEN and SYDVKM. This CDR3 region has 16 residues. The method was immunoSEQ multiplex PCR; TCRdb's version includes in-frame clones alone and lacks a portion of them. Among 35,000 to 45,000 clones listed, approximately 84% were seen once. V and J are TRBV28 and TRBJ2-6; TRBD1 or TRBD2 may be the D gene (6 bases each). The receptor was isolated from an adult with an advanced solid tumor such as melanoma, head and neck, liver or kidney cancer. The source was CD4+ or CD8+ T cells sorted from blood, collected in a trial of the OX40 agonist ivuxolimab. CDR3 loop: CASNGGPISGANVLTF. The CDR3 DNA reads as TGTGCCAGCAATGGGGGGCCAATTTCTGGGGCCAACGTCCTGACTTTC.